These 4 T cell receptor beta chains were sequenced from one sample in a study of CD8 T cells in ankylosing spondylitis. TCRdb independently ran MiXCR on the 5' RACE reads; one entry per CDR3 protein. The sample lists some 250,000 distinct CDR3 sequences, around 7.8% occurring once. Material for sequencing was blood, either unsorted or a sorted T cell fraction (not recorded which). Receptors were obtained from a male donor with ankylosing spondylitis or in good health (not recorded which).

The rearrangement joins TRBV7-2 to TRBJ1-6; TRBD1 might be the D (5 bases). V lost 2 bases and J lost 9, with 14 bases in between. CDR1 and CDR2 from the germline V gene are SGHTA and FQGNSA. The CDR3 loop spans 15 amino acids. CDR3 sequence (DNA): TGTGCCAGCAGCTTATGGGGGAGCGGGGCTTCACCCCTCCACTTT. It translates to CASSLWGSGASPLHF.

This clonotype was observed a handful of times. The chain combines TRBV27 with TRBJ2-1, with 7 bases lining up with TRBD2. Trimming cost V 0 bases and J 4 bases; bases outside gene matches: 6. Germline V lookup: CDR1 MNHEY, CDR2 SMNVEV (reference sequence). CDR3 length equals 16 residues. Here the CDR3 DNA reads TGTGCCAGCAGTTTATCGGCGGGGGAATATTACAATGAGCAGTTCTTC. Protein product: CASSLSAGEYYNEQFF.

This clonotype was recorded at least ten times. The J gene is TRBJ2-1, the V gene TRBV14; tentative D call: TRBD2 (6 bases). V was cut by 4 bases and J by 0 bases, with 10 bases left in between. Germline-derived CDR1 and CDR2 are SGHDN and FVKESK. This CDR3 contains 15 residues. CDR3 loop: CASSLGLGSYNEQFF. CDR3 sequence (DNA): TGTGCCAGCAGCCTGGGACTGGGCTCCTACAATGAGCAGTTCTTC.

The sample holds many counts of this clonotype. V and J are TRBV29-1 and TRBJ2-7, with 9 nucleotides matching TRBD1. The CDR3 is 14 residues long. From germline, CDR1 is SQVTM and CDR2 ANQGSEA. The V gene end was trimmed by 3 bases and the J gene end by 3 bases; junction bases not matched to a gene: 6. The CDR3 region is CSVEPGQGSYEQYF. As DNA, the CDR3 is TGCAGCGTTGAGCCGGGACAGGGTAGCTACGAGCAGTACTTC.